Reported below is one T cell receptor beta chain. This clonotype showed up just a few times. Its binding antigen is unknown. Base qualities are missing; no much larger clone stands one base away. The data were obtained in a study of early T cells in non-severe SARS-CoV-2 infection (dated by TCRdb to the early 2020s). Regarding the study in general: Because TCR sequencing was done on bulk RNA from unsorted whole blood, the alpha and beta chains could not be paired.

The method was 5' RACE. The sequencer listed for this sample is NextSeq 500. Unique molecular identifiers were attached to individual cDNA molecules in the TCR library protocol so that sequencing error and PCR bias could be corrected. TCR alpha and beta chains were both sequenced, and the abundances of alpha and beta sequences in each sample were closely correlated with each other. Regarding the original processing steps: Decombinator V4 was used to annotate the V gene, J gene and CDR3 of the TCR sequences. Expanded TCRs were defined as changing significantly between any two time points under a Poisson model with p below 0.0001. TCR abundances were normalised to the total number of TCRs sequenced per sample and were expressed as counts per million. MAIT TCRs were defined by TRAV1-2 paired with TRAJ12, TRAJ20 or TRAJ33, and iNKT TCRs by TRAV10 paired with TRAJ18. VDJdb, accessed 1 November 2021, was searched for CMV, EBV and SARS-CoV-2 annotated TCRs, excluding TCRs annotated for multiple antigens. TCRdb ran its own pipeline on the public reads, namely fastp trimming at Q25 and MiXCR clone calling, and kept in-frame beta chains. Each record represents a unique CDR3 protein, reported with the most common genes and DNA among its rows. TCRdb, not the original authors, processed these V and J calls. Recorded for this sample are 45,000 to 75,000 distinct CDR3 sequences; about 8.9% of them occurred a single time. Of the sample, approximately 15% is held by the ten largest clones.

Summary of the overall study and its limitations: Matching against VDJdb was skewed toward anti-spike CD8 responses, likely underestimated virus-specific expansions, and missed private and CD4 specificities.

The CDR3 sequence holds 17 residues, the cysteine and phenylalanine included. Here the CDR3 DNA is all that survives: 51 bases in frame from base 1. The germline V gene encodes CDR1 PRHDT and CDR2 FYEKMQ (reference sequence). Clipping removes 4 bases from V and 7 bases from J, with 8 as the unmatched junction base count. Set within a cohort of healthcare workers in London, UK, this nested case-control study involved weekly PCR testing of nasopharyngeal swabs along with blood sampling. Between 23 and 31 March 2020, the week of the UK lockdown, healthcare workers were enrolled and then followed up weekly for as long as 16 weeks.

The chain was built from TRBV13 and TRBJ2-1, with 15 middle bases fitting TRBD2. This clonotype originated in an adult who was a healthcare worker with PCR-confirmed SARS-CoV-2 infection or an uninfected control (not recorded which). Sample: whole blood. The sequenced DNA is TGTGCCAGCAGCTACCCAGGACTAGCGGGAGGGAGGAATGAGCAGTTCTTC. Protein translation: CASSYPGLAGGRNEQFF.